The 13 T cell receptor beta chains reported below all come from one sample, sequenced in a study of identical twins. TCRdb ran MiXCR on the 5' RACE reads and lists one entry per CDR3 protein. The data show about 690,000 distinct CDR3 sequences, roughly 20% seen once. The data also belong to a second study, concerning T cells expressing NK-cell markers.

The sequenced material came from PBMCs. The receptor source for this set is a woman younger than 35 in good health.

A few counts support this clonotype. The chain recombines TRBV5-1 with TRBJ1-1, with D possibly being TRBD1 (5 bases). Germline V gives CDR1 SGHRS, CDR2 YFSETQ. There are 15 residues in the CDR3. V was shortened by 2 bases and J by 7 bases, with 18 bases between the two germline ends. The CDR3 sequence: CASSFEGTYDVEAFF. In DNA, the CDR3 is TGCGCCAGCAGCTTTGAGGGGACCTACGACGTTGAAGCTTTCTTT.

The genes are TRBV5-5 and TRBJ1-4; D call uncertain. In germline, CDR1 is SGHKS, CDR2 YYEKEE (reference sequence). Trimming took off 6 bases at V and 8 bases at J, with 8 bases between the two ends. The CDR3 contains 11 residues. CDR3 DNA sequence: TGTGCCAGCACCCAAGGGGAAAAACTGTTTTTT. As protein: CASTQGEKLFF.

The chain employs TRBV20-1 and TRBJ2-5, with D tentatively TRBD2 (6 bases). From germline, CDR1 is DFQATT and CDR2 SNEGSKA (reference sequence). The CDR3 extends over 14 amino acids. Trimming took off 3 bases at V and 0 bases at J, with 11 bases between the two ends. The CDR3 sequence: CSASPAGNQETQYF. The CDR3 DNA follows: TGCAGTGCTAGTCCGGCGGGGAACCAAGAGACCCAGTACTTC.

This clonotype was found many times. V usage is TRBV20-1 and J usage is TRBJ2-2; 9 nucleotides align to TRBD2. V gave up 0 bases and J gave up 5 bases; unmatched junction bases: 13. The V gene's germline CDR1 is DFQATT and CDR2 SNEGSKA (reference sequence). The CDR3 length is 18 residues. The CDR3 region has the DNA TGCAGTGCTAGAGATCAAAGAAGGGAGAGCGGGAGGACCGGGGAGCTGTTTTTT. Protein product: CSARDQRRESGRTGELFF.

This clonotype was counted many times. The rearrangement links TRBV20-1 to TRBJ2-1; no clear D gene. The CDR3 is made up of 11 amino acids. V was shortened by 3 bases and J by 5 bases, with 5 bases between the two germline ends. CDR1 is DFQATT, CDR2 SNEGSKA, per germline (reference sequence). For the CDR3, the DNA is TGCAGTGCTAGGATCGACAATGAGCAGTTCTTC. It codes for CSARIDNEQFF.

This clonotype occurred many times. The J gene is TRBJ1-2, the V gene TRBV6-2 or TRBV6-3, with 8 bases matching TRBD1. Germline-derived CDR1 and CDR2 are MNHEY and SVGEGT. After removal of 8 bases from V and 4 bases from J, the junction contained 9 bases not matched to a gene. The length of the CDR3 is 14 residues. CDR3 sequence (DNA): TGTGCCAGCGATACGGACAGGGCCAGCTATGGCTACACCTTC. This sequence encodes CASDTDRASYGYTF.

This clonotype came up a few times. The chain employs TRBV29-1 and TRBJ2-1; D gene unclear. Germline assignment: CDR1 SQVTM and CDR2 ANQGSEA. CDR3 length: 17 amino acids. V was pared by 5 bases and J by 4 bases, with 24 bases between. The CDR3 here is CSVCLTEPMQSYNEQFF. DNA of the CDR3: TGCAGCGTTTGTCTGACCGAACCTATGCAAAGTTACAATGAGCAGTTCTTC.

The V call is TRBV12-3 or TRBV12-4, the J call TRBJ2-3; 9 bases are a match to TRBD2. CDR3 length: 15 residues. The J segment lost 3 bases and the V segment lost 3 bases, leaving 4 bases of the junction unmatched. The CDR3 bases are TGTGCCAGCAGTTTTAGCGGGAGAAGAACAGATACGCAGTATTTT. Translated, it gives CASSFSGRRTDTQYF.

The V call is TRBV6-1, the J call TRBJ1-1, with D maybe TRBD1 (5 bases). The germline V and J ends were trimmed by 10 bases and 0 bases, with 18 bases remaining between them. Germline V gives CDR1 MNHNS, CDR2 SASEGT. There are 15 residues in the CDR3. As DNA, the CDR3 is TGTGCCACCACCCCGCGGAGGGGAATGAACACTGAAGCTTTCTTT. It encodes CATTPRRGMNTEAFF.

This clonotype has ten or more counts. This rearrangement joins TRBV5-1 to TRBJ2-1; 10 nucleotides match TRBD2. In germline, CDR1 is SGHRS, CDR2 YFSETQ. Losses at the gene ends were 1 base for V and 6 bases for J; bases not matched to a gene: 7. The CDR3 is 16 amino acids. This CDR3 reads CASSLYRTSGTNEQFF. The CDR3 DNA is TGCGCCAGCAGCTTGTACCGGACTAGCGGTACCAATGAGCAGTTCTTC.

The chain employs TRBV6-2 or TRBV6-3 and TRBJ2-6, with TRBD1 as a possible D gene (5 bases). From germline, CDR1 is MNHEY and CDR2 SVGEGT. The CDR3 is made up of 16 amino acids. Trimming took 6 bases from V and 0 from J, leaving 12 bases between them. The CDR3 sequence: CASSDSILSGANVLTF. CDR3 nucleotides: TGTGCCAGCAGCGACAGTATTCTCTCTGGGGCCAACGTCCTGACTTTC.

The table lists this clonotype with a few counts. This sequence joins TRBV20-1 and TRBJ2-1; 7 bases agree with TRBD2. Germline V gives CDR1 DFQATT, CDR2 SNEGSKA (reference sequence). The CDR3 runs to 15 residues. V was pared by 3 bases and J by 14 bases, with 19 bases of the junction left unmatched. The CDR3 bases are TGCAGTGCTAGCTCCGGTCCGGCCCCCAGCGGGATTAAGTTCTTC. Translating it yields CSASSGPAPSGIKFF.

The chain's CDR3 is CASSYPYRRNRVDNEQFF. DNA of the CDR3: TGTGCCAGCAGCTACCCTTATCGGAGGAACAGGGTAGACAATGAGCAGTTCTTC. This chain joins TRBV11-2 and TRBJ2-1, with a tentative D call TRBD1 (6 bases). The CDR3 is 18 residues long. The V and J ends lost 4 bases and 5 bases respectively, with 24 bases between them. Germline V lookup: CDR1 SGHAT, CDR2 FQNNGV. Full variable domain (missing parts from reference TRBV11-2 and TRBJ2-1): EAGVAQSPRYKIIEKRQSVAFWCNPISGHATLYWYQQILGQGPKLLIQFQNNGVVDDSQLPKDRFSAERLKGVDSTLKIQPAKLEDSAVYLCASSYPYRRNRVDNEQFFGPGTRLTVL.